Listed here are 28 T cell receptor beta chains from one sample, sequenced in a study of blood T cell repertoires in COVID-19. The repertoire was sequenced with immunoSEQ multiplex PCR; TCRdb's copy has only in-frame clones and lacks some. Of tens of thousands of clones in the sample, around 87% were seen once. The sequenced sample was peripheral blood. These receptors were collected from a man aged 25-45 years with active or convalescent COVID-19.

The rearrangement uses TRBV13 and TRBJ1-2, with TRBD1 identical over 7 bases. Per the germline V gene, CDR1 is PRHDT and CDR2 is FYEKMQ (reference sequence). Trimming at V came to 5 bases and at J to 3 bases, leaving 12 bases not matched to a gene. This CDR3 is 16 amino acids long. The CDR3 sequence is CASSLLNFGTDYGYTF. The CDR3, as DNA: TGTGCCAGCAGCCTTCTTAATTTCGGGACAGACTATGGCTACACCTTC.

The chain combines TRBV27 with TRBJ1-2, with 11 bases matching TRBD1. With 6 bases clipped from V and 1 base from J, the junction kept 7 bases outside the gene matches. Germline CDR1 is MNHEY and CDR2 is SMNVEV (reference sequence). The CDR3 covers 16 residues. The CDR3 here is CASRRGTGGNNYGYTF. The CDR3 DNA reads as TGTGCCAGCAGACGCGGGACAGGGGGAAATAACTATGGCTACACCTTC.

This chain connects TRBV15 to TRBJ1-5, with 10 bases that match TRBD1. J gave up 4 bases and V 0 bases, and 9 bases lay outside the gene matches. The CDR3 is 18 residues long. Germline V gene lookup returns CDR1 LNHNV and CDR2 YYDKDF (reference sequence). CDR3 protein: CATSRDGRQGARNQPQHF. The CDR3 region has the DNA TGTGCCACCAGCAGAGATGGGAGACAGGGGGCAAGGAATCAGCCCCAGCATTTT.

This chain joins TRBV6-5 and TRBJ2-7, with 11 bases identical to TRBD1. Germline V gene sequence: CDR1 MNHEY, CDR2 SVGAGI. Trimming cost V 6 bases and J 2 bases; bases outside gene matches: 3. The CDR3 consists of 14 residues. The DNA for the CDR3 is TGTGCCAGCAGGCGGGACAGGGGGACCTACGAGCAGTACTTC. Its protein is CASRRDRGTYEQYF.

V usage is TRBV2 and J usage is TRBJ1-2; 7 positions match TRBD1. Germline trimming cut 7 bases from V and 2 bases from J; bases unmatched to any gene: 4. The germline gives CDR1 SNHLY, CDR2 FYNNEI. The CDR3 is made up of 13 amino acids. CDR3 sequence (DNA): TGTGCCAGCACCCTGACAGGGAACTATGGCTACACCTTC. Translated, it gives CASTLTGNYGYTF.

The chain joins TRBV5-6 to TRBJ2-1; TRBD2 agrees at 10 bases. The CDR3 consists of 13 residues. Germline V gene data show CDR1 as SGHDT and CDR2 as YYEEEE. The trim removed 0 bases at V and 10 bases at J, leaving 1 base unmatched. The CDR3 sequence: CASSLELAGEQFF. The CDR3 DNA is TGTGCCAGCAGCTTGGAACTAGCGGGAGAGCAGTTCTTC.

The gene calls are TRBV9 and TRBJ1-1, with 9 nucleotides matching TRBD1. V lost 0 bases and J lost 0; bases outside the gene matches: 6. Germline CDR1 SGDLS, CDR2 YYNGEE. This CDR3 is 17 amino acids long. CDR3 nucleotide sequence: TGTGCCAGCAGCGTAGGAGGGACAGGGTTGCTGAACACTGAAGCTTTCTTT. Amino acid sequence: CASSVGGTGLLNTEAFF.

V usage is TRBV6-6 and J usage is TRBJ2-5, with D possibly TRBD1 on 6 matching bases. V was clipped by 4 bases and J by 5 bases, with 14 bases between them. The CDR3 consists of 14 residues. In germline, CDR1 is MNHNY, CDR2 SVGAGI (reference sequence). The CDR3 DNA reads TGTGCCAGCAGTTTCCCGGGACAATGGGAGACCCAGTACTTC. Its protein is CASSFPGQWETQYF.

CDR3 protein: CASSAPGQRFSTDTQYF. In nucleotides, the CDR3 is TGTGCCAGCAGTGCGCCGGGACAGAGATTTAGCACAGATACGCAGTATTTT. The chain joins TRBV25-1 to TRBJ2-3; 7 bases align to TRBD1. V shed 4 bases, J shed 0 bases, and the junction held 10 bases outside the gene matches. Germline V CDR1 and CDR2: MGHDK, SYGVNS. The CDR3 runs to 17 residues.

This clone was observed once. The chain links TRBV2 to TRBJ1-2; D remains ambiguous. The CDR3 loop spans 13 amino acids. Germline V CDR1 and CDR2: SNHLY, FYNNEI. The V and J ends lost 7 bases and 8 bases respectively, with 17 bases between them. CDR3 coding DNA: TGTGCCAGCATGCCCGAGGCCGCGGGAGGCTACACCTTC. This gives the protein CASMPEAAGGYTF.

The chain joins TRBV10-3 to TRBJ1-1, with D perhaps matching TRBD1 (5 bases). The V end lost 6 bases, the J end lost 1 base, and 9 bases lay between the germline ends. The CDR3 length is 13 residues. Germline V gives CDR1 ENHRY, CDR2 SYGVKD. CDR3 residues: CAISGRENTEAFF. Here the CDR3 DNA reads TGTGCCATCAGCGGCAGGGAGAACACTGAAGCTTTCTTT.

The chain links TRBV21-1 to TRBJ2-7; the table's D call, TRBD2, has no DNA check behind it. TRBV21-1 is a documented pseudogene. This CDR3 comprises 15 residues. The CDR3 DNA reads TGTGCCAGCAGCAAACGAGAGCGGGAGGAAGGCGAGCAGTACGTC. Amino acids: CASSKREREEGEQYV.

The rearrangement uses TRBV7-2 and TRBJ2-1; 11 bases line up with TRBD2. The length of the CDR3 is 16 residues. The germline gives CDR1 SGHTA, CDR2 FQGNSA. With 5 bases clipped from V and 4 bases from J, the junction kept 7 bases outside the gene matches. The CDR3 loop is CASSRNSGGAYNEQFF. CDR3 nucleotides: TGTGCCAGCAGCAGAAATAGCGGGGGGGCGTACAATGAGCAGTTCTTC.

The rearrangement links TRBV7-3 to TRBJ2-7; 8 bases match TRBD2. The V gene end was trimmed by 3 bases and the J gene end by 6 bases; junction bases not matched to a gene: 7. The germline V gene has CDR1 SGHTA and CDR2 FQGTGA. The CDR3 contains 14 residues. CDR3 sequence (DNA): TGTGCCAGCAGCTTTCAAGCGGGGGTTGCCGAGCAGTACTTC. It specifies CASSFQAGVAEQYF.

This sequence joins TRBV24-1 and TRBJ2-5; the D gene is possibly TRBD2 (6 bases). Germline V CDR1 and CDR2: KGHDR, SFDVKD. The germline V and J ends were trimmed by 0 bases and 5 bases, with 9 bases remaining between them. This CDR3 comprises 14 residues. CDR3 sequence reads: CATSDLGGIETQYF. The CDR3 nucleotides read TGTGCCACCAGTGATTTGGGGGGGATTGAGACCCAGTACTTC.

This clone is judged medium-sized. The chain joins TRBV4-3 to TRBJ1-2; 7 bases are shared with TRBD1. V trimming: 0 bases; J trimming: 4 bases; junction bases outside the gene matches: 11. CDR1 LGHNA and CDR2 YSLEER come from the germline V gene. The CDR3 totals 17 residues. The CDR3 spells CASSQDWETGVGYGYTF. Written as DNA, the CDR3 is TGCGCCAGCAGCCAAGATTGGGAAACAGGGGTTGGCTATGGCTACACCTTC.

The chain is built from TRBV6-1 and TRBJ2-5, with 12 nucleotides matching TRBD1. With 0 bases clipped from V and 7 bases from J, the junction kept 12 bases outside the gene matches. Germline-derived CDR1 and CDR2 are MNHNS and SASEGT. The CDR3 is 18 amino acids. The CDR3 reads CASSEARGQGARVVTQYF. CDR3 DNA: TGTGCCAGCAGTGAAGCGCGGGGACAGGGGGCGCGGGTAGTGACCCAGTACTTC.

This clone has a handful of counts. V usage is TRBV5-1 and J usage is TRBJ2-1; D uncertain. The CDR3 length is 13 residues. CDR1 and CDR2 from the germline V gene are SGHRS and YFSETQ. V was shortened by 1 base and J by 4 bases, with 6 bases between the two germline ends. CDR3 in amino acids: CASSLFKYNEQFF. CDR3 nucleotides: TGCGCCAGCAGCTTGTTCAAATACAATGAGCAGTTCTTC.

V and J are TRBV6-5 and TRBJ2-5, with TRBD1 matching over 7 bases. Germline trimming cut 2 bases from V and 7 bases from J; bases unmatched to any gene: 7. Germline loops: CDR1 MNHEY, CDR2 SVGAGI. The CDR3 extends over 14 amino acids. For the CDR3, the DNA is TGTGCCAGCAGTTACGGGCAGGGGGTCGGGACCCAGTACTTC. It translates to CASSYGQGVGTQYF.

This chain joins TRBV28 and TRBJ2-1; perhaps TRBD1 as D (6 bases). Per the germline V gene, CDR1 is MDHEN and CDR2 is SYDVKM. The V gene lost 7 bases and the J gene lost 3 bases, with 19 bases spanning the gap. The CDR3 length is 16 residues. The CDR3 loop reads CASNNHTTGYYNEQFF. CDR3 bases: TGTGCCAGCAACAACCATACTACAGGGTACTACAATGAGCAGTTCTTC. The whole variable domain, remainder taken from reference TRBV28 and TRBJ2-1, is DVKVTQSSRYLVKRTGEKVFLECVQDMDHENMFWYRQDPGLGLRLIYFSYDVKMKEKGDIPEGYSVSREKKERFSLILESASTNQTSMYLCASNNHTTGYYNEQFFGPGTRLTVL.

This clone was found a few times. The chain recombines TRBV7-6 with TRBJ2-5, with 13 bases lining up with TRBD2. CDR1 and CDR2 (germline): SGHVS, FNYEAQ. The CDR3 extends over 16 amino acids. After removal of 5 bases from V and 2 bases from J, the junction contained 5 bases not matched to a gene. The CDR3 DNA follows: TGTGCCAGCAGCACCCGACTAGCGGGAGGTCAAGAGACCCAGTACTTC. Translated, it gives CASSTRLAGGQETQYF.

The chain couples TRBV10-3 to TRBJ2-3, with a tentative D call TRBD2 (7 bases). Trimming removed 3 bases at V and 1 base at J, with 11 bases between. The CDR3 loop spans 15 amino acids. Germline CDR1 ENHRY, CDR2 SYGVKD. Here the CDR3 DNA reads TGTGCCATCAGTGACGAGGGGGGGGGCACAGATACGCAGTATTTT. This gives the protein CAISDEGGGTDTQYF.

The J gene is TRBJ1-2, the V gene TRBV19; 7 bases match TRBD1. Trimming at V came to 4 bases and at J to 5 bases, leaving 13 bases not matched to a gene. From germline, CDR1 is LNHDA and CDR2 SQIVND (reference sequence). This CDR3 contains 16 residues. The CDR3 DNA reads as TGTGCCAGTAGTAAAGACAGGGACTTGCTTCAATATGGCTACACCTTC. The encoded protein is CASSKDRDLLQYGYTF.

This clone was seen just once. The V gene is TRBV19, the J gene TRBJ2-7, with D possibly matching TRBD2 (7 bases). Germline CDR1 and CDR2: LNHDA and SQIVND (reference sequence). The CDR3 spans 14 residues. V was pared by 6 bases and J by 6 bases, with 18 bases between. The CDR3 loop is CASSPVGGLAEQYF. The CDR3 nucleotides are TGTGCCAGTAGCCCGGTGGGGGGGCTCGCCGAGCAGTACTTC.

The chain joins TRBV19 to TRBJ2-6, with TRBD1 matching over 7 bases. This CDR3 contains 17 residues. Trimming cost V 5 bases and J 0 bases; bases outside gene matches: 7. CDR1 is LNHDA, CDR2 SQIVND, per germline (reference sequence). The chain's CDR3 is CASSRRTGDSGANVLTF. The CDR3 region has the DNA TGTGCCAGTAGTCGACGGACAGGAGACTCTGGGGCCAACGTCCTGACTTTC.

This clone appeared once. This chain joins TRBV5-1 and TRBJ2-1, with D possibly TRBD2 on 5 matching bases. This CDR3 has 14 residues. The V gene's germline CDR1 is SGHRS and CDR2 YFSETQ. V lost 4 bases and J lost 6, with 14 bases in between. DNA for the CDR3: TGCGCCAGCAGCGGAGGCTGGAGCCGCAATGAGCAGTTCTTC. It encodes CASSGGWSRNEQFF.

This chain uses TRBV19 with TRBJ2-7, with TRBD1 identical over 7 bases. The CDR3 is 13 residues long. Germline values: CDR1 LNHDA, CDR2 SQIVND (reference sequence). The junction had 5 bases not matched to a gene; V was cut back by 7 bases and J by 2 bases. The CDR3 DNA reads as TGTGCCAGTACGGGAACAGGGGCCTACGAGCAGTACTTC. Translation: CASTGTGAYEQYF.

V and J are TRBV11-2 and TRBJ2-1; 9 bases are shared with TRBD1. The V gene end was trimmed by 8 bases and the J gene end by 7 bases; junction bases not matched to a gene: 9. Per the germline V gene, CDR1 is SGHAT and CDR2 is FQNNGV. CDR3 size: 14 residues. Here the CDR3 reads CASLRDRVSNEQFF. In DNA, the CDR3 is TGTGCCAGCCTGAGGGACAGGGTCTCAAATGAGCAGTTCTTC.